This TCR beta chain was retrieved from a study of cytomegalovirus exposure and HLA in healthy donors. The CDR3 totals 14 residues. In germline, CDR1 is SQVTM, CDR2 ANQGSEA. Trimming cost V 4 bases and J 1 base; bases outside gene matches: 6. Researchers ran the PCR with 60 Vbeta and 13 Jbeta primers. This table comes from immunoSEQ multiplex PCR, and its TCRdb copy is limited to in-frame clones, with some not included. This sample carries 50,000 to 70,000 clones, with 3.6% going to the ten biggest clones. The sequence was collected from a young woman in good health and CMV-seronegative. Material: PBMCs. The V gene is TRBV29-1, the J gene TRBJ2-5; 7 bases agree with TRBD2. CDR3 sequence (DNA): TGCAGCGTTGGACTCCCGGGAGGCCAAGAGACCCAGTACTTC. As protein: CSVGLPGGQETQYF.